Listed here are 14 T cell receptor beta chains from one sample, sequenced in a study of blood T cell repertoires in COVID-19. TCRdb keeps only in-frame clones here, not all; method: immunoSEQ multiplex PCR. The sample has 100,000 or so clones; roughly 84% are singletons. Sequencing was performed on peripheral blood. These receptor sequences come from a human donor in a cohort sampled during active COVID-19.

This clone has more than one count but fewer than ten. The V and J genes are TRBV4-1 and TRBJ2-7, with D uncertain. Germline CDR1 reads MGHRA; CDR2 reads YSYEKL. V shed 0 bases and J shed 3 bases, with 15 bases lying between them. There are 16 residues in the CDR3. CDR3: CASSQDPRLARYEQYF. CDR3 nucleotides: TGCGCCAGCAGCCAAGATCCGCGGTTAGCCCGCTACGAGCAGTACTTC.

V gene TRBV9 combines with J gene TRBJ2-2, with TRBD1 as a possible D gene (5 bases). CDR1 is SGDLS, CDR2 YYNGEE, per germline. CDR3 length: 14 amino acids. V lost 4 bases and J lost 1, with 8 bases in between. The DNA of the CDR3 is TGTGCCAGCAGCATGACAGTGAACACCGGGGAGCTGTTTTTT. The encoded protein is CASSMTVNTGELFF.

A single count supports this clone. This chain links TRBV6-5 with TRBJ1-2; 8 bases agree with TRBD1. CDR1 and CDR2 from the germline V gene are MNHEY and SVGAGI. J gave up 3 bases and V 5 bases, and 8 bases lay outside the gene matches. The CDR3 is made up of 15 amino acids. The CDR3 coding sequence is TGTGCCAGCAGTCCTACGACAGGGGACCACTATGGCTACACCTTC. This sequence encodes CASSPTTGDHYGYTF.

The chain joins TRBV6-5 to TRBJ2-5; perhaps TRBD1 as D (6 bases). This CDR3 is built from 15 residues. With 6 bases removed from V and 8 bases from J, the gap between germline ends came to 22 bases. Germline values: CDR1 MNHEY, CDR2 SVGAGI. CDR3 sequence reads: CASRESGALGETQYF. CDR3 DNA: TGTGCCAGCAGGGAGTCAGGGGCACTAGGGGAAACCCAGTACTTC.

The chain carries TRBV9 and TRBJ1-2; unclear D gene. V lost 4 bases and J lost 8, with 15 bases in between. CDR3 size: 13 residues. Germline V gene data show CDR1 as SGDLS and CDR2 as YYNGEE. The CDR3 spells CASSRDPHYGYTF. The DNA for the CDR3 is TGTGCCAGCAGCCGGGATCCTCATTACGGCTACACCTTC.

The J gene is TRBJ1-1, the V gene TRBV18; 7 bases map to TRBD1. The V gene's germline CDR1 is KGHSH and CDR2 LQKENI. The CDR3 length is 15 residues. J was trimmed by 0 bases and V by 3 bases; bases with no gene match: 4. CDR3 sequence: CASSPWGQLNTEAFF. The CDR3 nucleotides are TGTGCCAGCTCACCGTGGGGACAGTTGAACACTGAAGCTTTCTTT.

This chain joins TRBV2 and TRBJ2-3; D possibly corresponds to TRBD1 (6 bases). The germline V gene encodes CDR1 SNHLY and CDR2 FYNNEI. CDR3 size: 12 residues. V was shortened by 7 bases and J by 3 bases, with 8 bases between the two germline ends. The CDR3 is CASTTGTDTQYF. CDR3 bases: TGTGCCAGCACCACAGGGACAGATACGCAGTATTTT.

This clone appeared once. The chain employs TRBV11-2 and TRBJ1-4; TRBD1 is a possible D gene (5 bases). Trimming removed 8 bases from V and 5 bases from J, with 18 bases in between. CDR1 and CDR2 (germline): SGHAT, FQNNGV. This CDR3 is built from 15 residues. The CDR3 coding sequence is TGTGCCAGCCGCACTTGGAAGGGGAAAAATGAAAAACTGTTTTTT. It is translated as CASRTWKGKNEKLFF.

This rearrangement joins TRBV5-1 to TRBJ1-2; 11 bases match TRBD1. The CDR3 sequence is 17 residues long. Germline values: CDR1 SGHRS, CDR2 YFSETQ. Trimming took 0 bases from V and 8 from J; bases not matched to a gene: 12. The CDR3 reads CASSLEGQDRGRRGYTF. The CDR3, as DNA: TGCGCCAGCAGCTTGGAGGGCCAGGACAGGGGGCGGAGAGGCTACACCTTC.

This clone occurred a few times. J is TRBJ2-1 and V is TRBV4-2; 15 bases align to TRBD2. This CDR3 region has 16 residues. V dropped 3 bases and J dropped 8; count of bases not matched to a gene: 5. Germline assignment: CDR1 LGHNA and CDR2 YNFKEQ. The CDR3 loop is CASSQGLAGGGYEQFF. The CDR3 nucleotides read TGTGCCAGCAGCCAGGGACTAGCGGGGGGCGGGTATGAGCAGTTCTTC.

The CDR3 DNA reads TGCGCCAGCAGCTCGGGACTTGACAATGAGCAGTTCTTC. This encodes CASSSGLDNEQFF. The gene calls are TRBV5-1 and TRBJ2-1, with D perhaps TRBD2 (6 bases). The CDR3 length is 13 residues. Germline lookup yields CDR1 SGHRS and CDR2 YFSETQ. The ends were cut back, 3 bases at V and 5 bases at J, with 9 bases in the middle. The variable domain in full, with the rest retrieved from reference TRBV5-1 and TRBJ2-1, is KAGVTQTPRYLIKTRGQQVTLSCSPISGHRSVSWYQQTPGQGLQFLFEYFSETQRNKGNFPGRFSGRQFSNSRSEMNVSTLELGDSALYLCASSSGLDNEQFFGPGTRLTVL.

CDR3 nucleotide sequence: TGTGCCAGCTCACCGGGCTTCCCGCCGGCTAACATTCAGTACTTC. This sequence encodes CASSPGFPPANIQYF. The rearrangement joins TRBV18 to TRBJ2-4; D is unresolved. The CDR3 has 15 amino acids. Trimming took 3 bases from V and 7 from J, leaving 16 bases between them. Germline V gene data show CDR1 as KGHSH and CDR2 as LQKENI. Full variable domain (missing parts from reference TRBV18 and TRBJ2-4): NAGVMQNPRHLVRRRGQEARLRCSPMKGHSHVYWYRQLPEEGLKFMVYLQKENIIDESGMPKERFSAEFPKEGPSILRIQQVVRGDSAAYFCASSPGFPPANIQYFGAGTRLSVL.

This clone has just a few counts. The chain recombines TRBV12-3 or TRBV12-4 with TRBJ2-1, with D hard to call. Trimming left V 6 bases short and J 5 bases short, with 11 bases between. The CDR3 is 13 amino acids. CDR3 protein: CASSPLGNNEQFF. CDR3 DNA sequence: TGTGCCAGCAGCCCGCTAGGAAACAATGAGCAGTTCTTC.

The chain combines TRBV6-2 or TRBV6-3 with TRBJ1-2; 8 bases match TRBD1. Germline CDR1 and CDR2: MNHEY and SVGEGT. The CDR3 extends over 16 amino acids. The ends lost 2 bases at V and 0 bases at J; junction bases unmatched: 5. The CDR3 protein is CASSYPTGVTNYGYTF. The CDR3 bases are TGTGCCAGCAGTTACCCGACAGGGGTTACTAACTATGGCTACACCTTC.